This T cell receptor beta chain was sequenced for a study of blood T cells in healthy people across ages. Study outcomes and limitations: The study regarded diversity estimates from one million T cells as underestimates. A greater number of naive CD4+ cells and higher diversity distinguished long-lived donors from aged donors. Unknown donor CMV status possibly confounded expanded clonotype changes.

Note on this clonotype: The antigen is unknown.

Trimming pared 4 bases from V and 0 bases from J, leaving 10 bases between. This CDR3 region has 14 residues. Germline CDR1 and CDR2: SNHLY and FYNNEI. A second PCR of roughly 7 to 11 cycles used a sample-barcoded 5' primer and a J-beta primer mix. From the 5' RACE reads, TCRdb called clonotypes with MiXCR, one entry per CDR3 protein. This table has roughly 1,700,000 distinct CDR3 sequences, approximately 28% appearing once. Per sample, at least 6 micrograms of total RNA were extracted. Sample: blood. This receptor was obtained from a woman aged 30 to 39 in good health. This chain joins TRBV2 and TRBJ2-7; D not certain. The CDR3 loop reads CASSGTATSYEQYF. CDR3 nucleotides: TGTGCCAGCAGTGGGACGGCGACCTCCTACGAGCAGTACTTC. The full variable domain, with the rest looked up from reference TRBV2 and TRBJ2-7, is EPEVTQTPSHQVTQMGQEVILRCVPISNHLYFYWYRQILGQKVEFLVSFYNNEISEKSEIFDDQFSVERPDGSNFTLKIRSTKLEDSAMYFCASSGTATSYEQYFGPGTRLTVT.